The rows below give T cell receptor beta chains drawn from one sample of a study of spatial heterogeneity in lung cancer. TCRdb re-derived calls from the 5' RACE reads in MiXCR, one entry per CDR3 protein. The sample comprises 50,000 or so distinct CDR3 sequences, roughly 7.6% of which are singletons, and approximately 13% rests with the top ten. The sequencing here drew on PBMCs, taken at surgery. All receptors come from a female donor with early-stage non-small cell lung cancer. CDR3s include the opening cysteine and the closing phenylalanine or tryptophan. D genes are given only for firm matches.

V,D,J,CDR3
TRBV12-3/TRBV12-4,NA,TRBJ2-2,CASSTLLDTGELFF
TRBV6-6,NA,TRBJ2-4,CASSPHRAGAKNIQYF
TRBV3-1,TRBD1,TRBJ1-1,CASALPGQGHKEAFF
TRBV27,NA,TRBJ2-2,CASRRAGVNTGELFF
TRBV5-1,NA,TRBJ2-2,CASSLVLTNTGELFF
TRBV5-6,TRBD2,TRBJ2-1,CASSFALAGFNEQFF
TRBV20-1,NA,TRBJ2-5,CSAGVGGISTETQYF
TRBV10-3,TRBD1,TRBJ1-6,CAISESRQGVDSPLHF
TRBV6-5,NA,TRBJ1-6,CASRGRDGYNSPLHF
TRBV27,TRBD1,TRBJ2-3,CASSTGGRRDTQYF
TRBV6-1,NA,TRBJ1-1,CASSEMGAPVAFF